In its sample, the clone carrying this T cell receptor (beta chain) ranks as medium-sized (0.01 to 0.1%). The antigen remains undetermined. BIOMED2 TRB-A/B primer pools were used in multiplex TRB PCR. TCRdb analysed the multiplex PCR reads with MiXCR anew, one entry per CDR3 protein. Here the sample spans about 8,000 distinct CDR3 sequences, 25% to 35% being singletons. These data come from a study of T and B cells in COVID-19 patients. Across the whole study: Of 20 active-infection patients, 12 were critically ill with mechanical ventilation or extracorporeal membrane oxygenation.

Study findings and constraints: Clonality of TRB repertoires was high in active COVID-19; recovery brought above-healthy diversity and richness.

Blood genomic DNA input for TRB amplification was roughly 250-500 ng. Germline V gene data show CDR1 as LNHDA and CDR2 as SQIVND (reference sequence). The ends lost 2 bases at V and 4 bases at J; junction bases unmatched: 10. CDR3 size: 18 residues. Sequenced input: blood. The chain joins TRBV19 to TRBJ2-5; 13 bases are a match to TRBD2. The sequence was obtained from a human donor who had recovered from COVID-19. CDR3 DNA sequence: TGTGCCAGTAGTATACGAGGACTAGCGGGGGCCCCCGGAGAGACCCAGTACTTC. Amino acids: CASSIRGLAGAPGETQYF.